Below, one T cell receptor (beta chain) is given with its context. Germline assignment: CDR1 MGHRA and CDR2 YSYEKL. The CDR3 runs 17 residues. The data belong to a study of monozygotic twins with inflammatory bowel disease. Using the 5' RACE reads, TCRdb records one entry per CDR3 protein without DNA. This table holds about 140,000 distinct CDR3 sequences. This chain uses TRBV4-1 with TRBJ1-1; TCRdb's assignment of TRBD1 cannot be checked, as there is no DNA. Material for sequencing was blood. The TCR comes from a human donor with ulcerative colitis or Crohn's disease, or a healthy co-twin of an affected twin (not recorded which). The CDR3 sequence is CASSQKDGGRKNTEAFF.